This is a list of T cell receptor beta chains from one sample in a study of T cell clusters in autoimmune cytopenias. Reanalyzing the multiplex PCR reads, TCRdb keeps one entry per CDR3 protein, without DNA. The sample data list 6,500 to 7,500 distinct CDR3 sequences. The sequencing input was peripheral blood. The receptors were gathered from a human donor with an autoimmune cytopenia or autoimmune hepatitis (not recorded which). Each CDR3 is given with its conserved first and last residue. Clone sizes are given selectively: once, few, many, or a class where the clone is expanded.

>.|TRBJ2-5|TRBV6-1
CASSEVRNLYQETQYF
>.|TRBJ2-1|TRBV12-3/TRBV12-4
CASKRGTENNEQFF
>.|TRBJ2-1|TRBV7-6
CASSFRASYNEQFF
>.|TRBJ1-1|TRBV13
CASSLAVSNPTEAFF
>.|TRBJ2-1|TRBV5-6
CASSLGLAGGPSGNEQFF
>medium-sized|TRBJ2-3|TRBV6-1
CASSEASSGGVTDTQYF
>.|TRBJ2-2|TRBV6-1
CASREVAGELFF
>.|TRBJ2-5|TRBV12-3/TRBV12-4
CASSSRGGGETQYF
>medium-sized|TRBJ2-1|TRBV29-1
CSVGKREWGRYNEQFF
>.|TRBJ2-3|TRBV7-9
CASSPGLAGARTDTQYF
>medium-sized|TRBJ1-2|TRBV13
CASSFRGNYGYTF
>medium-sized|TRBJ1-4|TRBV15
CATSSRTGGEKLFF
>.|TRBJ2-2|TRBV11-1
CASSSSRGGINTGELFF
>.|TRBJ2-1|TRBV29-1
CSAPVGLGQFF
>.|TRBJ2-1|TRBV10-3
CAIKPSSYNEQFF
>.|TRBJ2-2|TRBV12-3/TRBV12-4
CASSPGRNTGELFF
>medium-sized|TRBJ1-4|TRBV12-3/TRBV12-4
CASSFLRTGGNEKLFF
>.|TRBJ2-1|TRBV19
CASSRLAGVNEQFF
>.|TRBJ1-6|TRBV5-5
CASSLVARGRSPLHF
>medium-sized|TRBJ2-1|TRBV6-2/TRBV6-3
CASSYSRVYNEQFF